This TCR beta chain stems from a study of CD8+ T cells in alopecia areata. V was trimmed by 5 bases and J by 5 bases, leaving 21 bases between them. In germline, CDR1 is SEHNR, CDR2 FQNEAQ (reference sequence). This CDR3 region has 16 residues. RNA, once extracted, was reverse transcribed into cDNA for use as the sequencing template. Libraries were prepared by immunoSEQ multiplex PCR; TCRdb keeps only in-frame clonotypes and omits some of them. The sample lists 200,000 to 250,000 clones, about 56% seen once, with under 5% in the top ten. The chain has TRBV7-9 and TRBJ2-5; D is perhaps TRBD1 (6 bases). Specimen: CD8+ T cells sorted from blood. The sequence derives from a human donor in good health. In DNA form, the CDR3 reads TGTGCCAGCAGCCCCCCCCTCCAGGGGCAGCGGGAGACCCAGTACTTC. It yields the protein CASSPPLQGQRETQYF.